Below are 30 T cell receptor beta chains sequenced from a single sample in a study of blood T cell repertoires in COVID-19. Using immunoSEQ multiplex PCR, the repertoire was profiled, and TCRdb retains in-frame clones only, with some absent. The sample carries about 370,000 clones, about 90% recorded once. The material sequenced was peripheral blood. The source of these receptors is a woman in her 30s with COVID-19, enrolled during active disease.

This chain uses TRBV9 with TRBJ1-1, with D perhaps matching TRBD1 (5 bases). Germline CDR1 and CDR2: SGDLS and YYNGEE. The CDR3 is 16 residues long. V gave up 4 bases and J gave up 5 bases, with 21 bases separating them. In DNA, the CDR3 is TGTGCCAGCAGCCCCCAATCGGGGGGGGGTCAGACTGAAGCTTTCTTT. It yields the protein CASSPQSGGGQTEAFF. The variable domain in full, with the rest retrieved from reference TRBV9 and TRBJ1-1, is DSGVTQTPKHLITATGQRVTLRCSPRSGDLSVYWYQQSLDQGLQFLIQYYNGEERAKGNILERFSAQQFPDLHSELNLSSLELGDSALYFCASSPQSGGGQTEAFFGQGTRLTVV.

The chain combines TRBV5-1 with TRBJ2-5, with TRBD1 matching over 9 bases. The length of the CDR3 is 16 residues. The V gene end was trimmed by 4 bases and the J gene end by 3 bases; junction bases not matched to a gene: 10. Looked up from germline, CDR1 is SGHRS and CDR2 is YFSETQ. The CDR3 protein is CASSGGQGAWKETQYF. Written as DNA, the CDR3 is TGCGCCAGCAGCGGGGGACAGGGTGCTTGGAAAGAGACCCAGTACTTC.

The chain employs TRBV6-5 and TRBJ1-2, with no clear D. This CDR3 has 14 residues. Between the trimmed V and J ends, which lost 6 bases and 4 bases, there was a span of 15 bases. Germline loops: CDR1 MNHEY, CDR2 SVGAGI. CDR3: CASRKESLSYGYTF. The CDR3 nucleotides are TGTGCCAGCAGAAAGGAGAGCCTATCCTATGGCTACACCTTC.

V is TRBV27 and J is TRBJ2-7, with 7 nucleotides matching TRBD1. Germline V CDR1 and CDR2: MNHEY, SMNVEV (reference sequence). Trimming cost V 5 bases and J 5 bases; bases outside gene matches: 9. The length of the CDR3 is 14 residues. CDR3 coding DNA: TGTGCCAGCAGTGACTGGGACAGATGGGACGAGCAGTACTTC. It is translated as CASSDWDRWDEQYF.

CDR3 residues: CASSRGLAGQETQYF. For the CDR3, the DNA is TGTGCCAGCAGCAGGGGACTAGCGGGACAAGAGACCCAGTACTTC. V usage is TRBV25-1 and J usage is TRBJ2-5; 13 bases are a match to TRBD2. Germline CDR1 and CDR2: MGHDK and SYGVNS. J gave up 2 bases and V 6 bases, and 3 bases lay outside the gene matches. The CDR3 covers 15 residues. The full variable domain, rest sourced from reference TRBV25-1 and TRBJ2-5, is EADIYQTPRYLVIGTGKKITLECSQTMGHDKMYWYQQDPGMELHLIHYSYGVNSTEKGDLSSESTVSRIRTEHFPLTLESARPSHTSQYLCASSRGLAGQETQYFGPGTRLLVL.

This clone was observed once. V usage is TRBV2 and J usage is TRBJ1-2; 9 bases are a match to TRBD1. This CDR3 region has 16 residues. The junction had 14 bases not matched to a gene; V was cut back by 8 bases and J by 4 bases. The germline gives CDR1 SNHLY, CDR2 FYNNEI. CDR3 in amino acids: CASQTGQGWETYGYTF. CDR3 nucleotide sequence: TGTGCCAGCCAAACGGGACAGGGATGGGAAACCTATGGCTACACCTTC.

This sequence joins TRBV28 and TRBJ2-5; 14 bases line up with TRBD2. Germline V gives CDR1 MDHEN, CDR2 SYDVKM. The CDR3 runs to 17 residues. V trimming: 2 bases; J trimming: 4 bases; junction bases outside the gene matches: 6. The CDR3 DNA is TGTGCCAGCAGTTTAGGGGGACTAGCGGGAGTCGGAGAGACCCAGTACTTC. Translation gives CASSLGGLAGVGETQYF.

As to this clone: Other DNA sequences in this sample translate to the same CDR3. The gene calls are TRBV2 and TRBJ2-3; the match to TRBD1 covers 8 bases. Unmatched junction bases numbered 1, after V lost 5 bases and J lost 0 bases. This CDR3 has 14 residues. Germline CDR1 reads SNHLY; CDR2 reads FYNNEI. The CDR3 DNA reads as TGTGCCAGCAGTAGACAGGGGAGCACAGATACGCAGTATTTT. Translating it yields CASSRQGSTDTQYF.

The CDR3 protein is CASSYGTGVTEAFF. The DNA of the CDR3 is TGTGCCAGCAGTTACGGGACAGGGGTAACTGAAGCTTTCTTT. The V gene is TRBV6-5, the J gene TRBJ1-1; 10 bases align to TRBD1. The germline CDR1 and CDR2 sequences are MNHEY and SVGAGI. The CDR3 consists of 14 residues. The trim removed 2 bases at V and 5 bases at J, leaving 2 bases unmatched.

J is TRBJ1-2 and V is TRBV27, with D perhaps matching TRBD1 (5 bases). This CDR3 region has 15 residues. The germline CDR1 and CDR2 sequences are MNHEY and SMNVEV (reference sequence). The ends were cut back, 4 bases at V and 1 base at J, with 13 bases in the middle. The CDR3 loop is CASSSRRDFNYGYTF. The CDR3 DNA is TGTGCCAGCAGTTCCCGCCGGGACTTTAACTATGGCTACACCTTC.

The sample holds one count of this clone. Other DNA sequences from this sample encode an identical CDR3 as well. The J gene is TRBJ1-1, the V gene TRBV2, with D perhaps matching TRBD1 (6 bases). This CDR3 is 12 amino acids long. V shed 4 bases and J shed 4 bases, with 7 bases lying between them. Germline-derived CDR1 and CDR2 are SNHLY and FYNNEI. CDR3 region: CASSGGGTEAFF. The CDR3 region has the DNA TGTGCCAGCAGTGGAGGGGGCACTGAAGCTTTCTTT.

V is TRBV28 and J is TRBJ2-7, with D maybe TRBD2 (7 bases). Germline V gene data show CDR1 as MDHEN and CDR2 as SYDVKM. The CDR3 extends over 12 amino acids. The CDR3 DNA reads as TGTGCTTCCAGCGGGACATTCTACGAGCAGTACTTC. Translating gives CASSGTFYEQYF.

CDR3 loop: CASSLRERQPQHF. In nucleotides, the CDR3 is TGTGCCAGCAGTTTAAGGGAGCGCCAGCCCCAGCATTTT. The chain joins TRBV12-3 or TRBV12-4 to TRBJ1-5; D uncertain. The CDR3 totals 13 residues. Trimming shortened V by 2 bases and J by 7 bases, and 9 bases separated the two germline ends.

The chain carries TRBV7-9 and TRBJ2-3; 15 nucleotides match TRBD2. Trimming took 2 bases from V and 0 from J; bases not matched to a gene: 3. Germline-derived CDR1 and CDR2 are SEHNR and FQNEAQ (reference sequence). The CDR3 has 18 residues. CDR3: CASSLSGTSGRSTDTQYF. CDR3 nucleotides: TGTGCCAGCAGCTTATCCGGGACTAGCGGGAGGAGCACAGATACGCAGTATTTT.

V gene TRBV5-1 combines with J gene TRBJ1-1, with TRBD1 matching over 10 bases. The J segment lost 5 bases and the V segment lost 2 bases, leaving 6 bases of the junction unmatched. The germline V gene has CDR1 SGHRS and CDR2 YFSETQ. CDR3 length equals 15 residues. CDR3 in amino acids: CASSLRDRGGTEAFF. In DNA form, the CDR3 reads TGCGCCAGCAGCTTACGGGACAGGGGAGGGACTGAAGCTTTCTTT.

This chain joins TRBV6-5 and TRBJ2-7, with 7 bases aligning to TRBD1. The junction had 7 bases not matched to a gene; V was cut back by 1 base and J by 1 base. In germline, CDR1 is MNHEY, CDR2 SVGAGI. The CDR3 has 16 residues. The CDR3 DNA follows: TGTGCCAGCAGTTACTTAGAACCGGGACAGTCCTACGAGCAGTACTTC. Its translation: CASSYLEPGQSYEQYF.

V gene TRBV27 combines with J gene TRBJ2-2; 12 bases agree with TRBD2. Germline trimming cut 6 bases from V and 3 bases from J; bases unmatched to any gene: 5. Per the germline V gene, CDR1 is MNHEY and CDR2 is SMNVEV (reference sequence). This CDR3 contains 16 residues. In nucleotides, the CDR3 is TGTGCCAGCAGGGGCCTAGCGGGAGGGGACACCGGGGAGCTGTTTTTT. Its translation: CASRGLAGGDTGELFF.

CDR3 coding DNA: TGCAGCGTTCAGGGGGAGAACTATGGCTACACCTTC. It translates to CSVQGENYGYTF. The V gene is TRBV29-1, the J gene TRBJ1-2; 7 bases map to TRBD1. The V gene end was trimmed by 5 bases and the J gene end by 2 bases; junction bases not matched to a gene: 2. The CDR3 sequence is 12 residues long. Germline-derived CDR1 and CDR2 are SQVTM and ANQGSEA.

The CDR3 is CASSQEIGRKRETQYF. The CDR3 DNA reads as TGTGCCAGCAGCCAAGAAATCGGGAGGAAGCGAGAGACCCAGTACTTC. J is TRBJ2-5 and V is TRBV14, with 7 bases lining up with TRBD2. The CDR3 has 16 residues. V shed 0 bases and J 4 bases; nucleotides not matched to a gene: 8. The germline gives CDR1 SGHDN, CDR2 FVKESK.

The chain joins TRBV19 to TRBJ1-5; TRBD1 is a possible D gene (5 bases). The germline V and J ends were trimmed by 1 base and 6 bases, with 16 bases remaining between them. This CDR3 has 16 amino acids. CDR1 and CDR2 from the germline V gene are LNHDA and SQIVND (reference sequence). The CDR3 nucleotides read TGTGCCAGTAGTATAGTTCAGGGCGGTGGTAGTCAGCCCCAGCATTTT. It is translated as CASSIVQGGGSQPQHF.

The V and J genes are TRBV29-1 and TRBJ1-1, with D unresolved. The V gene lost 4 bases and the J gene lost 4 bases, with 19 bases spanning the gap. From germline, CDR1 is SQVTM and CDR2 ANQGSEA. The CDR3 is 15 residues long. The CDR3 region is CSVALYRALSTEAFF. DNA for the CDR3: TGCAGCGTTGCTTTATACAGAGCTTTGAGCACTGAAGCTTTCTTT.

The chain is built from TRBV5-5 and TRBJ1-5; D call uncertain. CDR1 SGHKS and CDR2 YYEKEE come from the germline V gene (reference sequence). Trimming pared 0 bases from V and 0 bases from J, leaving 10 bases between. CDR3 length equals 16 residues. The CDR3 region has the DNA TGTGCCAGCAGCTTGGGGGCGGGGAATAGCAATCAGCCCCAGCATTTT. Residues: CASSLGAGNSNQPQHF.

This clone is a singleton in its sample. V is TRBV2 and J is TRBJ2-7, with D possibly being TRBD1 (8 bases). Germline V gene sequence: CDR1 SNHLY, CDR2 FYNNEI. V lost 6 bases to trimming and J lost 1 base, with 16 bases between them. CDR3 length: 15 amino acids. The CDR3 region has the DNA TGTGCCAGCAGCCTACAGGGGGGGAAATCCTACGAGCAGTACTTC. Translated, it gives CASSLQGGKSYEQYF. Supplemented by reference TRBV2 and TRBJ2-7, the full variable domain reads EPEVTQTPSHQVTQMGQEVILRCVPISNHLYFYWYRQILGQKVEFLVSFYNNEISEKSEIFDDQFSVERPDGSNFTLKIRSTKLEDSAMYFCASSLQGGKSYEQYFGPGTRLTVT.

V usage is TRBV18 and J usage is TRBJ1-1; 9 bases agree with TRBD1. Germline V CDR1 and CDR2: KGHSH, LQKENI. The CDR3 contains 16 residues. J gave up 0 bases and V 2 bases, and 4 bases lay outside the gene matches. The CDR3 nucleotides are TGTGCCAGCTCACCAGTACAGGGGGCGGTGAACACTGAAGCTTTCTTT. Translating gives CASSPVQGAVNTEAFF.

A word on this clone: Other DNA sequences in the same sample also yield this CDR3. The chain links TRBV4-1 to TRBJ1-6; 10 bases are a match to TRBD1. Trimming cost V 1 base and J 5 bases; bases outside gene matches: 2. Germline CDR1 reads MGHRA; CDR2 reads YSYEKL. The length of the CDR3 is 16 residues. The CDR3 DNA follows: TGCGCCAGCAGCCAAGTTGGACAGGGGGATAATTCACCCCTCCACTTT. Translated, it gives CASSQVGQGDNSPLHF.

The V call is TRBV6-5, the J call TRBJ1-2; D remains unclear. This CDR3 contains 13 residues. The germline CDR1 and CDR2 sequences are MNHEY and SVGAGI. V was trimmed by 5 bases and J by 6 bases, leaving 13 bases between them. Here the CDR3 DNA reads TGTGCCAGCAGTCGCAACAGTTGGGATGGCTACACCTTC. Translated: CASSRNSWDGYTF.

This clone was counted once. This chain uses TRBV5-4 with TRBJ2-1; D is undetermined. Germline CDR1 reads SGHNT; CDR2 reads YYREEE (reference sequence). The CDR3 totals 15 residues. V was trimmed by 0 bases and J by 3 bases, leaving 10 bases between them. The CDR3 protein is CASSLVEAYYNEQFF. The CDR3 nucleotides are TGTGCCAGCAGCTTGGTCGAAGCTTACTACAATGAGCAGTTCTTC.

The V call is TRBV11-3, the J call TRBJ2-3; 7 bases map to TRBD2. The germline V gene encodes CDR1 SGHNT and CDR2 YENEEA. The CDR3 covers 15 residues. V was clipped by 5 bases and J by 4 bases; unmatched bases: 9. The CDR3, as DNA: TGTGCCAGCAGCCCTGGCGGGAGTCTCGCAGATACGCAGTATTTT. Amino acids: CASSPGGSLADTQYF. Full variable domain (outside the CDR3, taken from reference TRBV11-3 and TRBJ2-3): EAGVVQSPRYKIIEKKQPVAFWCNPISGHNTLYWYLQNLGQGPELLIRYENEEAVDDSQLPKDRFSAERLKGVDSTLKIQPAELGDSAVYLCASSPGGSLADTQYFGPGTRLTVL.

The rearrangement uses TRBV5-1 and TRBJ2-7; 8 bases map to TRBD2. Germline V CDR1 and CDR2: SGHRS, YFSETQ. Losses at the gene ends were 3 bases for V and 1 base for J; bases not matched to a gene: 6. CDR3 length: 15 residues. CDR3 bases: TGCGCCAGCAGCTCCTTTAGCGGGAAGTCCTACGAGCAGTACTTC. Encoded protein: CASSSFSGKSYEQYF.

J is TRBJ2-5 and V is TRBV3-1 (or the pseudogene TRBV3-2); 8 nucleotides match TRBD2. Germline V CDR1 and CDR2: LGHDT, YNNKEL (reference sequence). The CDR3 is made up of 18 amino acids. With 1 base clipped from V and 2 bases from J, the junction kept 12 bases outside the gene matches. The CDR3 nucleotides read TGTGCCAGCAGCCAAGGATTCTTCCAGCGGGGGCTACAAGAGACCCAGTACTTC. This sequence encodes CASSQGFFQRGLQETQYF.